These 24 T cell receptor beta chains were all obtained from the same sample, sequenced in a study of shared clonotypes between healthy human individuals. TCRdb keeps only in-frame clones here, not all; method: immunoSEQ multiplex PCR. The sample lists around 600,000 clones; approximately 95% were seen once. Naive CD8 cells lacked CD45RO, underwent positive selection for CCR7 and left out terminally differentiated effector memory CD45RA+ cells. The sequencing sample was made of naive CD8+ T cells sorted from blood. The receptor set was obtained from a woman in her thirties in good health.

This chain joins TRBV7-3 and TRBJ2-1, with no clear D. Germline CDR1 reads SGHTA; CDR2 reads FQGTGA. This CDR3 has 15 residues. Trimming stripped 1 base from V and 4 bases from J, with 11 bases between. The CDR3 DNA reads as TGTGCCAGCAGCTTAATGGCCTTTGGGTACAATGAGCAGTTCTTC. Translated, it gives CASSLMAFGYNEQFF.

The chain uses TRBV11-2 and TRBJ1-2; D is ambiguous. CDR1 and CDR2 (germline): SGHAT, FQNNGV. Trimming shortened V by 6 bases and J by 8 bases, and 16 bases separated the two germline ends. The CDR3 is made up of 13 amino acids. This chain's CDR3 is CASSRDGVAGYTF. The CDR3 nucleotides are TGTGCCAGCAGTCGCGACGGAGTTGCAGGCTACACCTTC.

The genes are TRBV6-5 and TRBJ2-2; D uncertain. Per germline, CDR1 MNHEY and CDR2 SVGAGI. The CDR3 is 12 amino acids. The ends were cut back, 4 bases at V and 7 bases at J, with 7 bases in the middle. CDR3: CASSSLFGELFF. CDR3 DNA sequence: TGTGCCAGCAGTTCCCTCTTCGGGGAGCTGTTTTTT.

This chain links TRBV28 with TRBJ1-2, with 10 bases matching TRBD1. V lost 8 bases, J lost 2 bases, and 11 bases stayed unmatched. CDR1 MDHEN and CDR2 SYDVKM come from the germline V gene. The CDR3 has 16 amino acids. In nucleotides, the CDR3 is TGTGCCAGCGGGCCGGGACAGGGGCTCATGAACTATGGCTACACCTTC. This gives the protein CASGPGQGLMNYGYTF.

In this sample, this clone turned up once. The rearrangement links TRBV5-4 to TRBJ2-7; no clear D gene. This CDR3 comprises 16 residues. Germline values: CDR1 SGHNT, CDR2 YYREEE (reference sequence). V was trimmed by 1 base and J by 5 bases, leaving 19 bases between them. The CDR3 sequence: CASSLPKALGEDEQYF. The CDR3 region has the DNA TGTGCCAGCAGCTTGCCGAAGGCCTTGGGTGAAGACGAGCAGTACTTC.

This sequence joins TRBV7-6 and TRBJ2-1, with 7 nucleotides matching TRBD1. V trimming: 5 bases; J trimming: 4 bases; junction bases outside the gene matches: 2. The CDR3 runs to 13 residues. The V gene's germline CDR1 is SGHVS and CDR2 FNYEAQ. For the CDR3, the DNA is TGTGCCAGCAGCAAGGGACAGTACAATGAGCAGTTCTTC. Its protein product is CASSKGQYNEQFF.

The chain uses TRBV7-6 and TRBJ2-7, with 7 positions matching TRBD2. The V gene end was trimmed by 3 bases and the J gene end by 5 bases; junction bases not matched to a gene: 4. This CDR3 spans 13 amino acids. Germline assignment: CDR1 SGHVS and CDR2 FNYEAQ. The chain's CDR3 is CASSFGGSNEQYF. As DNA, the CDR3 is TGTGCCAGCAGCTTTGGCGGGAGCAACGAGCAGTACTTC.

V gene TRBV7-2 combines with J gene TRBJ2-3, with a tentative D call TRBD1 (6 bases). CDR3 length: 13 residues. V was cut by 10 bases and J by 7 bases, with 18 bases left in between. Germline CDR1 SGHTA, CDR2 FQGNSA. The CDR3 here is CAIDLRGIHTQYF. CDR3 DNA: TGTGCCATCGATCTCAGGGGCATACATACGCAGTATTTT.

The chain couples TRBV2 to TRBJ2-5; 8 nucleotides line up with TRBD1. Germline values: CDR1 SNHLY, CDR2 FYNNEI. The CDR3 totals 14 residues. The trim removed 6 bases at V and 4 bases at J, leaving 7 bases unmatched. The DNA of the CDR3 is TGTGCCAGCAGACCAACAGGGGGAGGAGAGACCCAGTACTTC. Translation gives CASRPTGGGETQYF.

This chain connects TRBV7-9 to TRBJ2-5, with 9 bases identical to TRBD1. The tail of the sequence fits TRBJ2-7 better, so the J call may be wrong. The CDR3 covers 13 residues. Germline V gene data show CDR1 as SEHNR and CDR2 as FQNEAQ (reference sequence). The CDR3 DNA reads TGTGCCAGCAGAGGGACAGGGACCTACGAGCAGTACTTC. Protein sequence: CASRGTGTYEQYF.

The chain joins TRBV10-3 to TRBJ2-7; maybe TRBD2 (6 bases). Germline V gene data show CDR1 as ENHRY and CDR2 as SYGVKD. V shed 4 bases and J shed 2 bases, with 18 bases lying between them. This CDR3 spans 16 amino acids. The CDR3 DNA reads TGTGCCATCAGTGGCGCCTCCCCGCGGGGAGCCTACGAGCAGTACTTC. Translation: CAISGASPRGAYEQYF.

This chain joins TRBV10-3 and TRBJ1-5; D unclear. Germline V lookup: CDR1 ENHRY, CDR2 SYGVKD. This CDR3 spans 16 amino acids. V dropped 0 bases and J dropped 2 bases, with 11 bases sitting between them. Here the CDR3 reads CAISESPGGGNQPQHF. Written as DNA, the CDR3 is TGTGCCATCAGTGAGTCTCCAGGTGGGGGCAATCAGCCCCAGCATTTT.

This rearrangement joins TRBV5-6 to TRBJ2-1, with 11 positions matching TRBD1. Germline CDR1 and CDR2: SGHDT and YYEEEE. The CDR3 has 17 residues. V was clipped by 5 bases and J by 7 bases; unmatched bases: 14. CDR3 bases: TGTGCCAGCAGTAATTGGGTCCTCCGGGACAGGGGGAATGAGCAGTTCTTC. Its translation is CASSNWVLRDRGNEQFF. Together with reference TRBV5-6 and TRBJ2-1, the CDR3 gives the full variable domain: DAGVTQSPTHLIKTRGQQVTLRCSPKSGHDTVSWYQQALGQGPQFIFQYYEEEERQRGNFPDRFSGHQFPNYSSELNVNALLLGDSALYLCASSNWVLRDRGNEQFFGPGTRLTVL.

The J gene is TRBJ2-2, the V gene TRBV27; 9 nucleotides agree with TRBD1. V dropped 1 base and J dropped 7; count of bases not matched to a gene: 7. The CDR3 consists of 16 residues. Per germline, CDR1 MNHEY and CDR2 SMNVEV (reference sequence). CDR3 amino acids: CASSLYTGGSGGELFF. The CDR3, as DNA: TGTGCCAGCAGTTTATACACAGGGGGCTCGGGCGGGGAGCTGTTTTTT.

The chain links TRBV4-2 to TRBJ2-7, with D unclear. The CDR3 loop spans 13 amino acids. Trimming removed 0 bases from V and 7 bases from J, with 10 bases in between. From germline, CDR1 is LGHNA and CDR2 YNFKEQ. The CDR3 is CASSQDWVKEQYF. CDR3 sequence (DNA): TGTGCCAGCAGCCAAGATTGGGTGAAAGAGCAGTACTTC.

The chain uses TRBV5-4 and TRBJ2-7; D ambiguous. The V and J ends lost 2 bases and 2 bases respectively, with 11 bases between them. The CDR3 runs 14 residues. The V gene's germline CDR1 is SGHNT and CDR2 YYREEE (reference sequence). This CDR3 is CASSFSYGPYEQYF. In nucleotides, the CDR3 is TGTGCCAGCAGCTTTTCGTACGGTCCCTACGAGCAGTACTTC.

This chain uses TRBV19 with TRBJ2-7; the match to TRBD1 covers 8 bases. The germline gives CDR1 LNHDA, CDR2 SQIVND (reference sequence). V lost 5 bases to trimming and J lost 3 bases; unmatched junction nucleotides: 9. The CDR3 is 15 amino acids. The CDR3 sequence is CASSSNDRGGYEQYF. In nucleotides, the CDR3 is TGTGCCAGTAGTTCAAATGACAGGGGAGGCTACGAGCAGTACTTC.

The chain is built from TRBV5-4 and TRBJ1-2; 7 positions match TRBD1. CDR3 length equals 16 residues. Germline V lookup: CDR1 SGHNT, CDR2 YYREEE (reference sequence). Trimming took 4 bases from V and 4 from J; bases not matched to a gene: 13. As DNA, the CDR3 is TGTGCCAGCAGCCATCCAGGGGGGGCAAACCCCTATGGCTACACCTTC. It encodes CASSHPGGANPYGYTF.

The chain carries TRBV19 and TRBJ2-5, with no clear D. The DNA end favors TRBJ2-7, so the J call may be wrong. Germline values: CDR1 LNHDA, CDR2 SQIVND (reference sequence). CDR3 length: 13 residues. The CDR3 sequence: CASSFAQNYEQYF. Written as DNA, the CDR3 is TGTGCCAGTAGTTTCGCTCAGAACTACGAGCAGTACTTC.

The rearrangement uses TRBV27 and TRBJ2-7, with 10 bases lining up with TRBD1. The V gene end was trimmed by 5 bases and the J gene end by 6 bases; junction bases not matched to a gene: 7. Germline CDR1 MNHEY, CDR2 SMNVEV (reference sequence). The CDR3 consists of 14 residues. The CDR3, as DNA: TGTGCCAGCAGTCCGGGACAGGGGTATGTCGAGCAGTACTTC. Encoded protein: CASSPGQGYVEQYF.

The chain joins TRBV28 to TRBJ1-1; 10 nucleotides line up with TRBD1. This CDR3 is built from 13 residues. The trim removed 10 bases at V and 5 bases at J, leaving 7 bases unmatched. Looked up from germline, CDR1 is MDHEN and CDR2 is SYDVKM. The CDR3 DNA is TGTGCCACCTCGACAGGGGGCGGGACTGAAGCTTTCTTT. Encoded protein: CATSTGGGTEAFF.

This chain links TRBV6-5 with TRBJ2-2; 7 bases match TRBD1. There are 16 residues in the CDR3. The V gene's germline CDR1 is MNHEY and CDR2 SVGAGI. V was clipped by 4 bases and J by 6 bases; unmatched bases: 11. The CDR3 loop reads CASSSPQDRSSGELFF. The CDR3 DNA reads as TGTGCCAGCAGTTCCCCACAGGACAGGTCCTCCGGGGAGCTGTTTTTT.

This sequence joins TRBV11-2 and TRBJ2-3, with 8 bases that match TRBD1. In germline, CDR1 is SGHAT, CDR2 FQNNGV. The trim removed 4 bases at V and 2 bases at J, leaving 5 bases unmatched. This CDR3 contains 15 residues. The CDR3 nucleotides read TGTGCCAGCAGCTCGACACAGGGGGACACAGATACGCAGTATTTT. Its translation is CASSSTQGDTDTQYF.

J is TRBJ2-1 and V is TRBV10-3; D ambiguous. Trimming removed 0 bases from V and 8 bases from J, with 5 bases in between. This CDR3 region has 12 residues. Germline CDR1 and CDR2: ENHRY and SYGVKD. The CDR3 nucleotides read TGTGCCATCAGTGAGTCTGGTCATGAGCAGTTCTTC. Amino acids: CAISESGHEQFF.